Listed below are T cell receptor beta chains from one sample, sequenced in a study of T cell repertoires in cytomegalovirus infection. In TCRdb, the reads were re-called with MiXCR into one record per CDR3 protein. The sample consists of about 440,000 distinct CDR3 sequences, around 32% of them appearing once. The sample comprised PBMCs. The receptor source for this set is a human donor in good health (CMV status not recorded). Some clones in this sample may be carry-over from other donors' samples. The CDR3 runs from the conserved cysteine through the conserved F or W. The order of the fields is clone size, D gene, V gene, J gene, CDR3 protein, CDR3 DNA. D genes are given only for firm matches. Size tells how often a clone was seen (once, few, many) or the class of an expanded clone, and some rows leave it out.

>.|TRBD2|TRBV7-9|TRBJ2-5
CASSEGLAGQETQYF
TGTGCCAGCAGCGAGGGACTAGCGGGCCAAGAGACCCAGTACTTC
>many|.|TRBV7-2|TRBJ1-1
CASSLVQAEAFF
TGTGCCAGCAGCTTAGTGCAGGCGGAAGCTTTCTTT
>.|.|TRBV6-1|TRBJ1-2
CASSELAPHYGYTF
TGTGCCAGCAGTGAATTGGCACCTCACTATGGCTACACCTTC
>once|TRBD1|TRBV5-1|TRBJ1-1
CASSLEQGARTEAFF
TGCGCCAGCAGCTTGGAACAGGGGGCGAGAACTGAAGCTTTCTTT
>many|.|TRBV7-6|TRBJ2-1
CASSLTGALYNEQFF
TGTGCCAGCAGCTTAACGGGGGCCCTCTACAATGAGCAGTTCTTC
>.|.|TRBV10-3|TRBJ2-1
CAISESSWAGRYNEQFF
TGTGCCATCAGTGAGTCTTCTTGGGCAGGCAGATACAATGAGCAGTTCTTC
>few|TRBD1|TRBV7-9|TRBJ2-3
CASSLDLGDRMVDTQYF
TGTGCCAGCAGCTTAGACTTGGGGGACAGGATGGTAGATACGCAGTATTTT
>.|TRBD1|TRBV7-6|TRBJ1-5
CASSRGQGAWPQHF
TGTGCCAGCAGCCGAGGACAGGGGGCATGGCCCCAGCATTTT
>.|TRBD2|TRBV4-2|TRBJ2-3
CASSHHRTSGDTDTQYF
TGTGCCAGCAGCCACCACCGGACTAGCGGAGACACAGATACGCAGTATTTT
>.|.|TRBV28|TRBJ2-1
CASSPGQSRYNEQFF
TGTGCCAGCAGTCCCGGGCAGTCTCGGTACAATGAGCAGTTCTTC
>.|TRBD1|TRBV6-2/TRBV6-3|TRBJ1-5
CASGTAENQPQHF
TGTGCCAGCGGGACAGCAGAGAATCAGCCCCAGCATTTT
>.|TRBD2|TRBV6-5|TRBJ2-2
CASSYSMSGGGTGELFF
TGTGCCAGCAGTTACTCGATGTCGGGGGGGGGCACCGGGGAGCTGTTTTTT
>.|.|TRBV12-3/TRBV12-4|TRBJ2-2
CASSLAISDTGELFF
TGTGCCAGCAGTCTCGCCATATCAGACACCGGGGAGCTGTTTTTT
>.|.|TRBV20-1|TRBJ1-6
CSARDREASSYNSPLHF
TGCAGTGCTAGAGATCGTGAGGCAAGCTCCTATAATTCACCCCTCCACTTT
>few|.|TRBV25-1|TRBJ1-1
CASSEYRGSTEAFF
TGTGCCAGCAGTGAATATCGGGGCAGCACTGAAGCTTTCTTT
>.|.|TRBV20-1|TRBJ2-7
CSAPQGDPYEQYF
TGCAGTGCTCCGCAGGGAGATCCCTACGAGCAGTACTTC
>many|.|TRBV12-3/TRBV12-4|TRBJ2-1
CASSPRSTYNEQFF
TGTGCCAGCAGTCCCCGATCAACCTACAATGAGCAGTTCTTC
>few|.|TRBV6-2/TRBV6-3|TRBJ1-1
CASSYRGSEAFF
TGTGCCAGCAGTTACAGGGGTAGTGAAGCTTTCTTT
>few|.|TRBV2|TRBJ1-1
CASAPRGGGTEAFF
TGTGCCAGCGCCCCGAGAGGGGGAGGCACTGAAGCTTTCTTT
>.|.|TRBV11-2|TRBJ1-1
CASSSPGRQDTEAFF
TGTGCCAGCAGCTCCCCCGGCAGGCAGGACACTGAAGCTTTCTTT
>few|.|TRBV9|TRBJ2-2
CASSVASSDTGELFF
TGTGCCAGCAGCGTAGCTTCTAGCGACACCGGGGAGCTGTTTTTT
>.|.|TRBV30|TRBJ2-2
CAWSGWSGELFF
TGTGCCTGGTCGGGGTGGTCCGGGGAGCTGTTTTTT
>.|.|TRBV11-2|TRBJ2-3
CASSYSVRRSTDTQYF
TGTGCCAGCAGCTACTCTGTTCGAAGATCCACAGATACGCAGTATTTT
>many|.|TRBV7-9|TRBJ1-6
CASSLAGPSSYNSPLHF
TGTGCCAGCAGCTTAGCCGGGCCTAGCTCCTATAATTCACCCCTCCACTTT
>.|TRBD2|TRBV7-8|TRBJ2-3
CASSPLRTSGTDTQYF
TGTGCCAGCAGCCCCCTCCGGACTAGCGGCACAGATACGCAGTATTTT
>.|.|TRBV19|TRBJ2-1
CASSLVWLGDNEQFF
TGTGCCAGTAGCCTAGTGTGGTTAGGAGACAATGAGCAGTTCTTC
>.|.|TRBV7-9|TRBJ2-7
CASSLGQGNEQYF
TGTGCCAGCAGCTTGGGCCAGGGAAACGAGCAGTACTTC
>.|TRBD1|TRBV5-6|TRBJ2-7
CACSLGQVSYEQYF
TGTGCCTGCAGCTTGGGACAGGTGTCCTACGAGCAGTACTTC
>.|.|TRBV4-1|TRBJ2-2
CASSSETNTGELFF
TGCGCCAGCAGCTCGGAGACGAACACCGGGGAGCTGTTTTTT
>.|.|TRBV13|TRBJ2-7
CASNHRRGYEQYF
TGTGCCAGCAACCACCGAAGGGGCTACGAGCAGTATTTC